Following are 11 T cell receptor beta chains from one sample sequenced in a study of blood T cells in healthy people across ages. For the second PCR, which ran for about 6 to 12 cycles, a sample-barcoded 5' primer and a J-beta primer mix were used. TCRdb recomputed calls from the 5' RACE reads with MiXCR, one row per CDR3 protein. Here the sample spans about 1.6 million distinct CDR3 sequences, about 35% being singletons. Source material: blood. The receptors here all came from a woman aged 25 to 39 in good health.

The table lists this clonotype with many counts. The junction does not match germline at one end; this may be a read error. J is TRBJ1-2 and V is TRBV5-1; 7 bases match TRBD1. CDR1 and CDR2 from the germline V gene are SGHRS and YFSETQ. This CDR3 has 13 residues. DNA of the CDR3: TGTGCCAGCAGCTCCCGGGACAGCTATGGCTACACCTTC. This codes for CASSSRDSYGYTF.

This clonotype was counted between two and nine times. The chain combines TRBV28 with TRBJ2-1; no firm D call. Germline V gene lookup returns CDR1 MDHEN and CDR2 SYDVKM. The CDR3 is 12 residues long. Deletions cut 2 bases from V and 7 bases from J, with 6 bases between. The CDR3 spells CASSLTTNEQFF. The CDR3 region has the DNA TGTGCCAGCAGTTTAACAACGAATGAGCAGTTCTTC.

This clonotype turned up a few times. V gene TRBV20-1 combines with J gene TRBJ2-7; D tentatively reads TRBD1 or TRBD2 (5 bases each). The CDR3 consists of 15 residues. The germline V gene encodes CDR1 DFQATT and CDR2 SNEGSKA (reference sequence). With 3 bases removed from V and 0 bases from J, the gap between germline ends came to 15 bases. The CDR3 is CSASPGWGPSYEQYF. The CDR3 nucleotides are TGCAGTGCTAGCCCCGGGTGGGGACCCTCCTACGAGCAGTACTTC.

The chain is built from TRBV6-6 and TRBJ2-3, with 10 bases fitting TRBD2. J gave up 4 bases and V 6 bases, and 10 bases lay outside the gene matches. Germline assignment: CDR1 MNHNY and CDR2 SVGAGI (reference sequence). CDR3 size: 16 residues. In DNA form, the CDR3 reads TGTGCCAGCAGCCTACTTGGGACTAGCGCTTCAGATACGCAGTATTTT. It is translated as CASSLLGTSASDTQYF.

Written as DNA, the CDR3 is TGCAGCGCAATCCCCACAGGGGAAAATCAGCCCCAGCATTTT. It is translated as CSAIPTGENQPQHF. V usage is TRBV29-1 and J usage is TRBJ1-5; TRBD1 matches at 7 bases. Trimming cost V 7 bases and J 4 bases; bases outside gene matches: 10. The germline V gene encodes CDR1 SQVTM and CDR2 ANQGSEA. The length of the CDR3 is 14 residues.

The table lists this clonotype with a few counts. The rearrangement uses TRBV4-2 and TRBJ2-7, with D tentatively TRBD2 (6 bases). The V and J ends lost 0 bases and 6 bases respectively, with 18 bases between them. The length of the CDR3 is 16 residues. Germline V gene lookup returns CDR1 LGHNA and CDR2 YNFKEQ. CDR3 in DNA: TGTGCCAGCAGCCAAGATTATGGGACTGCGAACTTCGAGCAGTACTTC. This sequence encodes CASSQDYGTANFEQYF.

V usage is TRBV18 and J usage is TRBJ2-5; a weak D match, TRBD1 (6 bases). The closer fit of TRBJ2-7 to the DNA end suggests the J call may be wrong. The CDR3 runs 13 residues. Germline V gene data show CDR1 as KGHSH and CDR2 as LQKENI. DNA for the CDR3: TGTGCCAGCTCACCGGGACAAGGCTGCGAGCAGTACTTC. Protein product: CASSPGQGCEQYF.

Remarks on this clonotype: A junction end diverges from the germline sequence, so it may reflect a read error. V is TRBV6-1 and J is TRBJ2-3; perhaps TRBD1 as D (7 bases). Germline CDR1 reads MNHNS; CDR2 reads SASEGT. The CDR3 runs to 15 residues. The CDR3 region has the DNA TGTGCCAGCGGTGAAGCAGGGGGGAGTGAAGATACGCAGTATTTT. Residues: CASGEAGGSEDTQYF.

V is TRBV29-1 and J is TRBJ1-5; D perhaps matches TRBD1 (5 bases). V was trimmed by 4 bases and J by 7 bases, leaving 26 bases between them. This CDR3 comprises 17 residues. Germline assignment: CDR1 SQVTM and CDR2 ANQGSEA. CDR3 DNA sequence: TGCAGCGTTGTTTTAGGGGACGGTGGTTTGGTAGTGCAGCCCCAGCATTTT. Translating gives CSVVLGDGGLVVQPQHF.

This clonotype has just a few counts. The genes are TRBV20-1 and TRBJ2-1; 7 nucleotides line up with TRBD2. Trimming took 0 bases from V and 3 from J; bases not matched to a gene: 5. This CDR3 has 15 amino acids. The germline gives CDR1 DFQATT, CDR2 SNEGSKA (reference sequence). Here the CDR3 DNA reads TGCAGTGCTAGAGAGGCCCTAGCGGTCTACAATGAGCAGTTCTTC. Its translation is CSAREALAVYNEQFF.

This clonotype has a handful of counts. This rearrangement joins TRBV5-1 to TRBJ1-2, with 8 bases that match TRBD1. The CDR3 extends over 13 amino acids. Trimming removed 2 bases from V and 6 bases from J; junction bases left unmatched: 3. CDR1 SGHRS and CDR2 YFSETQ come from the germline V gene. CDR3 DNA: TGCGCCAGCAGCTTCAGGGGGCCCGATGGCTACACCTTC. The encoded protein is CASSFRGPDGYTF.